A single T cell receptor beta chain is shown here with its context. Study processing details: Using reference gene primer amplification, nucleated cell counts were estimated. Using immunoSEQ multiplex PCR, the repertoire was profiled, and TCRdb retains in-frame clones only, with some absent. V and J calls and clone size are copied from that table; D and trimming were computed from the DNA. The table includes over 120,000 clones, around 86% detected once. This sample was taken from a study of blood T cell repertoires in COVID-19. Study-wide context: Both acute and convalescent COVID-19 samples were obtained from the United States, Italy and Spain. T cells, B-cell-depleted T cells, or PBMCs supplied cDNA or gDNA.

The CDR3 has 15 amino acids. V gave up 0 bases and J gave up 5 bases; unmatched junction bases: 6. In germline, CDR1 is LGHDT, CDR2 YNNKEL (reference sequence). This chain links TRBV3-1 (or the pseudogene TRBV3-2) with TRBJ1-1, with 7 bases matching TRBD1. Sample: peripheral blood. The receptor was derived from a man aged 50 or older who had recovered from COVID-19. CDR3 region: CASSQDSTGSTEAFF. Here the CDR3 DNA reads TGTGCCAGCAGCCAAGACTCGACAGGGTCTACTGAAGCTTTCTTT.